The 13 T cell receptor beta chains below come from one sample, sequenced in a study of T cell responses to AZD1222 COVID-19 vaccine. Libraries were prepared by immunoSEQ multiplex PCR; TCRdb keeps only in-frame clonotypes and omits some of them. The repertoire holds under 140,000 clones, with around 90% as singletons. Sequencing used peripheral blood, obtained 28 days after the second AZD1222 dose. Receptor source: an adult who received the AZD1222 COVID-19 vaccine.

The CDR3: CASSLSGGRTEAFF. The CDR3 nucleotides are TGTGCCAGCAGTTTATCCGGGGGGCGAACTGAAGCTTTCTTT. This chain connects TRBV28 to TRBJ1-1; D may be TRBD1 (6 bases). V was pared by 1 base and J by 5 bases, with 11 bases between. In germline, CDR1 is MDHEN, CDR2 SYDVKM. CDR3 length: 14 residues.

The chain joins TRBV12-5 to TRBJ2-3, with a possible D match to TRBD2 (5 bases). Deletions cut 3 bases from V and 2 bases from J, with 12 bases between. This CDR3 comprises 15 residues. Looked up from germline, CDR1 is LGHNT and CDR2 is FRNRAP. CDR3 DNA: TGTGCTAGTGGTTTATCGGCGGGCCTCACAGATACGCAGTATTTT. Translating gives CASGLSAGLTDTQYF.

This clone was recorded only once. This chain links TRBV19 with TRBJ2-4, with TRBD2 matching over 7 bases. V lost 5 bases, J lost 9 bases, and 10 bases stayed unmatched. The CDR3 has 14 residues. The germline gives CDR1 LNHDA, CDR2 SQIVND (reference sequence). CDR3 sequence reads: CASSPRGREIIQYF. CDR3 DNA sequence: TGTGCCAGTAGTCCCAGAGGGAGGGAGATCATTCAGTACTTC.

The chain is built from TRBV5-1 and TRBJ2-5, with 8 positions matching TRBD2. Germline assignment: CDR1 SGHRS and CDR2 YFSETQ. The CDR3 is made up of 14 amino acids. With V trimmed by 3 bases and J by 5 bases, 6 bases remained unmatched. The CDR3: CASSSGGEGETQYF. The CDR3, as DNA: TGCGCCAGCAGCTCGGGAGGGGAGGGGGAGACCCAGTACTTC.

This chain connects TRBV19 to TRBJ2-5, with 11 bases lining up with TRBD2. J gave up 4 bases and V 6 bases, and 4 bases lay outside the gene matches. Germline V gene lookup returns CDR1 LNHDA and CDR2 SQIVND (reference sequence). The CDR3 spans 14 residues. CDR3 nucleotides: TGTGCCAGTAGCACTAGCGGGAGCAGAGAGACCCAGTACTTC. Translation: CASSTSGSRETQYF. The full variable domain, with the rest looked up from reference TRBV19 and TRBJ2-5, is DGGITQSPKYLFRKEGQNVTLSCEQNLNHDAMYWYRQDPGQGLRLIYYSQIVNDFQKGDIAEGYSVSREKKESFPLTVTSAQKNPTAFYLCASSTSGSRETQYFGPGTRLLVL.

This clone was seen a few times. J is TRBJ1-1 and V is TRBV12-3 or TRBV12-4; D remains ambiguous. Between the trimmed V and J ends, which lost 0 bases and 5 bases, there was a span of 1 base. CDR3 length: 11 amino acids. The CDR3 sequence is CASSLATEAFF. DNA of the CDR3: TGTGCCAGCAGTTTAGCGACTGAAGCTTTCTTT.

This sequence joins TRBV30 and TRBJ1-1; TRBD1 agrees at 7 bases. Trimming cost V 3 bases and J 4 bases; bases outside gene matches: 8. The germline V gene encodes CDR1 GTSNPN and CDR2 SVGIG (reference sequence). The CDR3 is made up of 14 amino acids. The CDR3 bases are TGTGCCTGGAGCCAACAGGCAGGGGGCACTGAAGCTTTCTTT. Protein: CAWSQQAGGTEAFF.

The CDR3 here is CASSKQGFAAFF. Here the CDR3 DNA reads TGTGCCAGTAGTAAGCAGGGGTTTGCAGCTTTCTTT. This chain links TRBV19 with TRBJ1-1; D may be TRBD1 (6 bases). Trimming cost V 4 bases and J 10 bases, with 13 bases left between them. This CDR3 is 12 amino acids long. Per germline, CDR1 LNHDA and CDR2 SQIVND (reference sequence).

V gene TRBV2 combines with J gene TRBJ2-7; D may be TRBD2 (6 bases). The CDR3 has 13 residues. Germline V gene sequence: CDR1 SNHLY, CDR2 FYNNEI. Trimming cost V 8 bases and J 8 bases, with 19 bases left between them. The chain's CDR3 is CASHGTLLDKQYF. The CDR3 nucleotides are TGTGCCAGCCACGGGACTCTCCTTGACAAGCAGTACTTC. The variable domain in full, with the rest retrieved from reference TRBV2 and TRBJ2-7, is EPEVTQTPSHQVTQMGQEVILRCVPISNHLYFYWYRQILGQKVEFLVSFYNNEISEKSEIFDDQFSVERPDGSNFTLKIRSTKLEDSAMYFCASHGTLLDKQYFGPGTRLTVT.

This clone was seen only a few times. The chain employs TRBV2 and TRBJ2-1, with D possibly being TRBD2 (7 bases). The CDR3 is 13 amino acids. The V end was cut by 9 bases, the J end by 6 bases, with 15 bases between. From germline, CDR1 is SNHLY and CDR2 FYNNEI. In DNA, the CDR3 is TGTGCCAGGAAGGGGGAGGGAGGCAATGAGCAGTTCTTC. This translates into CARKGEGGNEQFF. Using reference TRBV2 and TRBJ2-1 for the parts outside the CDR3, the full variable domain is EPEVTQTPSHQVTQMGQEVILRCVPISNHLYFYWYRQILGQKVEFLVSFYNNEISEKSEIFDDQFSVERPDGSNFTLKIRSTKLEDSAMYFCARKGEGGNEQFFGPGTRLTVL.

The genes are TRBV7-2 and TRBJ1-2; 9 nucleotides agree with TRBD1. CDR1 and CDR2 from the germline V gene are SGHTA and FQGNSA. The CDR3 sequence is 14 residues long. V lost 5 bases to trimming and J lost 7 bases; unmatched junction nucleotides: 8. CDR3 amino acids: CASSRGDRASGYTF. The DNA for the CDR3 is TGTGCCAGCAGCAGGGGGGACAGGGCTAGTGGCTACACCTTC.

This chain connects TRBV5-4 to TRBJ2-1, with 7 bases matching TRBD1. V was clipped by 5 bases and J by 0 bases; unmatched bases: 8. The CDR3 length is 16 residues. Looked up from germline, CDR1 is SGHNT and CDR2 is YYREEE (reference sequence). The chain's CDR3 is CASRDDRVGSYNEQFF. The CDR3 bases are TGTGCCAGCAGGGACGACAGGGTCGGCTCCTACAATGAGCAGTTCTTC. Supplemented by reference TRBV5-4 and TRBJ2-1, the full variable domain reads ETGVTQSPTHLIKTRGQQVTLRCSSQSGHNTVSWYQQALGQGPQFIFQYYREEENGRGNFPPRFSGLQFPNYSSELNVNALELDDSALYLCASRDDRVGSYNEQFFGPGTRLTVL.

The genes are TRBV3-1 (or the pseudogene TRBV3-2) and TRBJ2-3, with 11 bases lining up with TRBD2. The germline CDR1 and CDR2 sequences are LGHDT and YNNKEL (reference sequence). Germline trimming cut 1 base from V and 0 bases from J; bases unmatched to any gene: 12. CDR3 length equals 20 residues. CDR3 region: CASSQGVTSGAGLSTDTQYF. Here the CDR3 DNA reads TGTGCCAGCAGCCAAGGTGTGACTAGCGGGGCAGGGCTCAGCACAGATACGCAGTATTTT.